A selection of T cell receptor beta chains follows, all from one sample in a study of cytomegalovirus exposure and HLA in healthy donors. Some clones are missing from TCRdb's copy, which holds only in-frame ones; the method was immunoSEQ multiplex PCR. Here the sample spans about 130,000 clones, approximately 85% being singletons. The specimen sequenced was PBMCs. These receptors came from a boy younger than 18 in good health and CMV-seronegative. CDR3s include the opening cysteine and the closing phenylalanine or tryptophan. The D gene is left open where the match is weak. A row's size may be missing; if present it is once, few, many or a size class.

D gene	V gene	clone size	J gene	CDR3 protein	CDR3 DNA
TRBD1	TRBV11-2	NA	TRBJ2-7	CASSLAGQTYEQYF	TGTGCCAGCAGCTTAGCGGGACAGACCTACGAGCAGTACTTC
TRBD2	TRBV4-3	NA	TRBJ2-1	CASSHEPPGLAGEGQFF	TGCGCCAGCAGCCACGAACCTCCGGGACTAGCGGGGGAAGGTCAGTTCTTC
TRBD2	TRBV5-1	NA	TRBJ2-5	CASSSLAGGGKETQYF	TGCGCCAGCAGCTCTTTAGCGGGGGGCGGAAAAGAGACCCAGTACTTC
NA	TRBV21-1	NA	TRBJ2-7	CASSRVSSCHF	TGTGCCAGCAGCCGGGTGTCCAGCTGTCACTTC
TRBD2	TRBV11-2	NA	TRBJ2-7	CASNSRGLAGVLEQYF	TGTGCCAGCAACTCGAGGGGACTAGCGGGAGTTCTCGAGCAGTACTTC
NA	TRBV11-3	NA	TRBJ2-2	CASSPSLAGELFF	TGTGCCAGCAGCCCAAGTCTAGCCGGGGAGCTGTTTTTT
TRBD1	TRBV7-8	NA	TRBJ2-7	CASSVDRVLLEQYF	TGTGCCAGCAGCGTGGACAGGGTACTCCTCGAGCAGTACTTC
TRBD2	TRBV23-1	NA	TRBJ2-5	CASSQSGLAGRGETQYF	TGCGCCAGCAGTCAATCGGGACTAGCGGGGCGGGGGGAGACCCAGTACTTC
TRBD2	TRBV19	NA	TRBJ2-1	CASSPYSGSSYNEQFF	TGTGCCAGTAGTCCATATAGCGGGAGCTCCTACAATGAGCAGTTCTTC
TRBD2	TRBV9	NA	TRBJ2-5	CASSAGTSEGWETQYF	TGTGCCAGCAGCGCTGGGACTAGCGAAGGTTGGGAGACCCAGTACTTC
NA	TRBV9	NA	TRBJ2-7	CASSPGVAGKYEQYF	TGTGCCAGCAGCCCCGGTGTCGCGGGGAAGTACGAGCAGTACTTC
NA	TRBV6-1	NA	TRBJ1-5	CASSPDSNSNQPQHF	TGTGCCAGCAGCCCGGACAGTAATAGCAATCAGCCCCAGCATTTT
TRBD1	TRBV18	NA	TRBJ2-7	CASSPGQGVYEQYF	TGTGCCAGCTCACCAGGACAGGGAGTCTACGAGCAGTACTTC
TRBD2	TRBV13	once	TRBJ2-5	CASSLGLRSPSGYQETQYF	TGTGCCAGCAGCTTAGGCCTTAGGAGCCCTAGCGGGTATCAAGAGACCCAGTACTTC
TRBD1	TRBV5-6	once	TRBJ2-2	CASSSGQVDGELFF	TGTGCCAGCAGCTCGGGACAGGTGGACGGGGAGCTGTTTTTT
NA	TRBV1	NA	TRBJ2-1	CTSIVRLAGEQFF	TGCACCAGTATTGTCAGGCTAGCGGGCGAGCAGTTCTTC
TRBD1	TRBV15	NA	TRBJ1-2	CATSPGGTAISSYGYTF	TGTGCCACCAGCCCAGGTGGGACAGCCATTTCCTCCTATGGCTACACCTTC
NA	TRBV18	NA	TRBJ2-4	CASSPEAGAIKNIQYF	TGTGCCAGCTCACCTGAGGCAGGGGCGATCAAAAACATTCAGTACTTC
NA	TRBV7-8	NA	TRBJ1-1	CASSLEVEGEAEAFF	TGTGCCAGCAGCTTAGAGGTAGAAGGGGAGGCTGAAGCTTTCTTT
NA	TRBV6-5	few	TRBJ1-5	CASRQYSNQPQHF	TGTGCCAGTCGACAGTATAGCAATCAGCCCCAGCATTTT
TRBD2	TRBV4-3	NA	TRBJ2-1	CASSRGGSGSYNEQFF	TGCGCCAGCAGCCGGGGGGGGAGCGGCTCCTACAATGAGCAGTTCTTC
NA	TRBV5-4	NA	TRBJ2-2	CASSLAPGGNTGELFF	TGTGCCAGCAGCTTGGCCCCCGGGGGTAACACCGGGGAGCTGTTTTTT
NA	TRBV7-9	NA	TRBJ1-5	CATGDSNQPQHF	TGTGCCACCGGGGATAGCAATCAGCCCCAGCATTTT
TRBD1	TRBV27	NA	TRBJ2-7	CASSLSDRDYEQYF	TGTGCCAGCAGTTTATCCGACAGGGACTACGAGCAGTACTTC
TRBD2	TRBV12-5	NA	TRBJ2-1	CASAPSGGTYNEQFF	TGTGCTAGTGCCCCGAGCGGGGGGACCTACAATGAGCAGTTCTTC
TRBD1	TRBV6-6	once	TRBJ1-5	CASSYPSGQSNQPQHF	TGTGCCAGCAGTTACCCCTCGGGACAGAGCAATCAGCCCCAGCATTTT
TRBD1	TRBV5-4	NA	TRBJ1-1	CASGITSGTGAGEAFF	TGTGCCAGCGGTATTACCTCCGGGACAGGGGCGGGTGAAGCTTTCTTT
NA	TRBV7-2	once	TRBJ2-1	CASNEKLAHNEQFF	TGTGCCAGCAACGAAAAACTAGCCCACAATGAGCAGTTCTTC
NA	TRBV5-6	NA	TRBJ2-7	CASSLRGNYEQYF	TGTGCCAGCAGCTTGCGGGGAAACTACGAGCAGTACTTC
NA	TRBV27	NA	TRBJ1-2	CASSPVSRGGYTF	TGTGCCAGCAGTCCCGTCTCAAGGGGTGGCTACACCTTC
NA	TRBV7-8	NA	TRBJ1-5	CASSLRRDLNQPQHF	TGTGCCAGCAGCTTACGCAGGGATCTCAATCAGCCCCAGCATTTT
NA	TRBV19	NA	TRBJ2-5	CASSIAVLETQYF	TGTGCCAGTAGTATAGCGGTGCTGGAGACCCAGTACTTC
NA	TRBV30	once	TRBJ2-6	CAWMTDFFSGANVLTF	TGTGCCTGGATGACAGACTTTTTCTCTGGGGCCAACGTCCTGACTTTC
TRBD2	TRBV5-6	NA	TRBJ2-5	CASSLGGLDVTQYF	TGTGCCAGCAGCTTGGGGGGACTAGACGTGACCCAGTACTTC
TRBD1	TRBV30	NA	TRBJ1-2	CAANLYRGRKPHYGYTF	TGTGCCGCGAACCTTTACAGGGGGCGCAAGCCCCACTATGGCTACACCTTC
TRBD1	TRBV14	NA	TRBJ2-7	CASSQDRDSTSEQYF	TGTGCCAGCAGCCAAGACCGGGACAGTACTAGCGAGCAGTACTTC
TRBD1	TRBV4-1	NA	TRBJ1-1	CASSQFGGGRNTEAFF	TGCGCCAGCAGCCAATTCGGAGGGGGCCGGAACACTGAAGCTTTCTTT
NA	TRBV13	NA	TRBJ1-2	CASSSRQLGDYGYTF	TGTGCCAGCAGCTCAAGACAGTTAGGAGATTATGGCTACACCTTC
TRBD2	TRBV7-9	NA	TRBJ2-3	CASSLSPSGRAPDTQYF	TGTGCCAGCAGCTTATCTCCTAGCGGGAGGGCCCCAGATACGCAGTATTTT
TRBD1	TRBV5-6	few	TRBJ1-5	CASSTGVNQPQHF	TGTGCCAGCTCAACAGGGGTCAATCAGCCCCAGCATTTT
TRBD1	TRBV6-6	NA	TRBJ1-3	CASSRQGAGYTIYF	TGTGCCAGCAGCAGACAGGGGGCGGGTTACACCATATATTTT
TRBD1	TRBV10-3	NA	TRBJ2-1	CAISDRTGYNEQFF	TGTGCCATCAGTGATAGGACAGGCTACAATGAGCAGTTCTTC
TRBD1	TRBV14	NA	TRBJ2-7	CASSQVTGTGDEQYF	TGTGCCAGCAGCCAAGTAACCGGGACAGGGGACGAGCAGTACTTC
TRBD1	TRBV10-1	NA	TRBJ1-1	CASVNRDRDPEAFF	TGCGCCAGCGTGAACCGGGACAGGGACCCTGAAGCTTTCTTT
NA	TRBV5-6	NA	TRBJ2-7	CASSLMTASQYF	TGTGCCAGCAGCTTGATGACAGCGTCGCAGTACTTC
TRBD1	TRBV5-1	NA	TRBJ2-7	CASSAQTGYEQYF	TGCGCCAGCAGCGCCCAGACAGGGTACGAGCAGTACTTC
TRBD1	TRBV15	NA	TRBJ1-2	CATSPDRVPYGYTF	TGTGCCACCAGCCCAGACAGGGTCCCCTATGGCTACACCTTC
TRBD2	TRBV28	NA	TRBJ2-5	CASRVGREETQYF	TGTGCCAGCAGGGTCGGGAGGGAAGAGACCCAGTACTTC
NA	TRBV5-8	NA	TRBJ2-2	CASSRFTKELFF	TGTGCCAGCAGCCGATTCACTAAGGAGCTGTTTTTT
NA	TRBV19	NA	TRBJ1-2	CASRPGKSGYTF	TGTGCCAGTCGCCCGGGAAAAAGCGGCTACACCTTC
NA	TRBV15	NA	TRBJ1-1	CATSRERGTEAFF	TGTGCCACCAGCAGGGAAAGGGGGACTGAAGCTTTCTTT